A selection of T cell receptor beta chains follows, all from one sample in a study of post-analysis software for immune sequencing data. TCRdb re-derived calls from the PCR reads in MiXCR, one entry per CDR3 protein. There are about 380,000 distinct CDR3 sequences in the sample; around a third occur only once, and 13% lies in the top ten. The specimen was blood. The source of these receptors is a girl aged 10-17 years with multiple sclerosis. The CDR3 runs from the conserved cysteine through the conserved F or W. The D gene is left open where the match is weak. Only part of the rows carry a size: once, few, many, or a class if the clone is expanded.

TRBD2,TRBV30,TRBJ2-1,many,CARIAGGFNEQFF,TGTGCCAGAATAGCGGGGGGTTTCAATGAGCAGTTCTTC
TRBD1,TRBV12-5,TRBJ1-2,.,CASGSWTGMGYGYTF,TGTGCTAGTGGTTCCTGGACAGGGATGGGTTATGGCTACACCTTC
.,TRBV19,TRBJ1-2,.,CASSGRDNYGYTF,TGTGCCAGTAGTGGGAGAGATAACTATGGCTACACCTTC
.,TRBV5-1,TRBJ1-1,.,CASSLAVSMNTEAFF,TGCGCCAGCAGCCTGGCTGTGAGCATGAACACTGAAGCTTTCTTT
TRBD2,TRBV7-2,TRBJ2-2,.,CASNLGSSGPFAGELFF,TGTGCCAGCAACTTAGGATCTAGCGGGCCCTTCGCCGGGGAGCTGTTTTTT
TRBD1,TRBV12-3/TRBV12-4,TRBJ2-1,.,CASRPTGGFNEQFF,TGTGCCAGCAGACCTACAGGGGGCTTCAATGAGCAGTTCTTC
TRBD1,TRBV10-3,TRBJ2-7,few,CANGTGYEQYF,TGTGCCAACGGGACAGGCTACGAGCAGTACTTC
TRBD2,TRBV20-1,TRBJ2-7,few,CSARYNRGDYEQYF,TGCAGTGCTAGATATAACCGGGGGGACTACGAGCAGTACTTC
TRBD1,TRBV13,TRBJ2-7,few,CASTKDRAYEQYF,TGTGCCAGCACCAAAGACAGGGCCTACGAGCAGTACTTC
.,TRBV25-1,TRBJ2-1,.,CASSDLVNEQFF,TGTGCCAGCAGTGATCTAGTCAATGAGCAGTTCTTC
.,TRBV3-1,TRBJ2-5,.,CASSPRGGETQCF,TGTGCCAGCAGCCCCAGGGGGGGAGAGACCCAGTGCTTC
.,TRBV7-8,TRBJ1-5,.,CASSLWPNQPQHF,TGTGCCAGCAGCTTATGGCCCAATCAGCCCCAGCATTTT
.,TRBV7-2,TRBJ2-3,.,CASSLAGRYASTDTQYF,TGTGCCAGCAGCTTAGCGGGGAGATACGCTAGCACAGATACGCAGTATTTT
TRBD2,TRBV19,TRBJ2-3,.,CASSILSSGELTDTQYF,TGTGCCAGTAGTATCCTTTCTAGCGGGGAACTCACAGATACGCAGTATTTT
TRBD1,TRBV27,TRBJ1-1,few,CASSLRQGAAFF,TGTGCCAGCAGTTTACGACAGGGGGCAGCTTTCTTT
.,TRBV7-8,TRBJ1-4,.,CASSRVGGEGNEKLFF,TGTGCCAGCAGCCGAGTTGGAGGGGAGGGGAATGAAAAACTGTTTTTT
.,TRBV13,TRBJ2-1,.,CASSPDGGRNEQFF,TGTGCCAGCAGCCCCGACGGGGGCCGAAATGAGCAGTTCTTC
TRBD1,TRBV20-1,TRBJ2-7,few,CSASRDRASYEQYF,TGCAGTGCTAGCCGGGACAGGGCTTCCTACGAGCAGTACTTC
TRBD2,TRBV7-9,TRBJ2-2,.,CASSPILGLAGGNTGELFF,TGTGCCAGCAGCCCAATCCTGGGACTAGCGGGGGGTAACACCGGGGAGCTGTTTTTT
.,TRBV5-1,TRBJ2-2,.,CASSLEVTTGGGELFF,TGCGCCAGCAGCTTGGAGGTTACAACGGGCGGCGGGGAGCTGTTTTTT
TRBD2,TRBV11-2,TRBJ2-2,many,CASSPLTSPNTGELFF,TGTGCCAGCAGCCCATTGACTAGCCCGAACACCGGGGAGCTGTTTTTT
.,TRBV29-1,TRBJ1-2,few,CSARDTRNYGYTF,TGCAGCGCGAGAGACACCCGTAACTATGGCTACACCTTC
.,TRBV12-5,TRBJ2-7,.,CASGLSGPLVHEQYF,TGTGCTAGTGGCCTATCAGGACCCCTGGTCCACGAGCAGTACTTC
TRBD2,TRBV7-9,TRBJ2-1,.,CASSLGLAGGPRGNEQFF,TGTGCCAGCAGCTTAGGGCTAGCGGGGGGGCCGCGTGGGAATGAGCAGTTCTTC
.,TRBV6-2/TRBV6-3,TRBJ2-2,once,CASSYSLSGELFF,TGTGCCAGCAGTTACTCGCTGTCCGGGGAGCTGTTTTTT